The sample holds many counts of the clone carrying this T cell receptor beta chain. The antigen is not known. These data come from a study of identical twins. Overall study results and limits: Twin-shared out-of-frame alpha sequences were enriched for low generation probability.

Healthy Caucasians alone served as donors. TCRdb independently ran MiXCR on the 5' RACE reads; one entry per CDR3 protein. Among around 100,000 distinct CDR3 sequences listed, 5.9% were seen once. From germline, CDR1 is SGHRS and CDR2 YFSETQ. CDR3 length: 13 residues. V lost 0 bases and J 9 bases, leaving 10 bases between the germline ends. Sequenced: memory T cells sorted from blood. V gene TRBV5-1 combines with J gene TRBJ2-1; weak D call: TRBD2 (5 bases). The TCR originated in a woman aged 50 to 60 in good health. CDR3 sequence: CASSLEFAGEQFF. The DNA for the CDR3 is TGCGCCAGCAGCTTGGAATTCGCGGGTGAGCAGTTCTTC.